This T cell receptor (beta chain) emerged from a study of CD8 T cells in Susac syndrome. Matching for age and sex applied to the controls, who were healthy donors. The CDR3 covers 14 residues. V was cut by 3 bases and J by 4 bases, with 13 bases left in between. The RNA input was about 0.45 to 1 ug, and it was reverse transcribed with random hexamers. Across 54 Vbeta and 13 Jbeta, TCR beta CDR3 was amplified with immunoSEQ multiplex PCR. A single record per CDR3 protein comes from TCRdb applying MiXCR to the immunoSEQ multiplex PCR reads. Among 95,000 to 150,000 distinct CDR3 sequences listed, 90% to 95% were seen once.

The chain carries TRBV12-3 or TRBV12-4 and TRBJ2-7; weak D call: TRBD1 (5 bases). The TCR comes from a human donor in good health. Sequenced material: CD4+ T cells from PBMCs. CDR3 residues: CASSFQTAAYEQYF. For the CDR3, the DNA is TGTGCCAGCAGTTTTCAGACAGCTGCGTACGAGCAGTACTTC.